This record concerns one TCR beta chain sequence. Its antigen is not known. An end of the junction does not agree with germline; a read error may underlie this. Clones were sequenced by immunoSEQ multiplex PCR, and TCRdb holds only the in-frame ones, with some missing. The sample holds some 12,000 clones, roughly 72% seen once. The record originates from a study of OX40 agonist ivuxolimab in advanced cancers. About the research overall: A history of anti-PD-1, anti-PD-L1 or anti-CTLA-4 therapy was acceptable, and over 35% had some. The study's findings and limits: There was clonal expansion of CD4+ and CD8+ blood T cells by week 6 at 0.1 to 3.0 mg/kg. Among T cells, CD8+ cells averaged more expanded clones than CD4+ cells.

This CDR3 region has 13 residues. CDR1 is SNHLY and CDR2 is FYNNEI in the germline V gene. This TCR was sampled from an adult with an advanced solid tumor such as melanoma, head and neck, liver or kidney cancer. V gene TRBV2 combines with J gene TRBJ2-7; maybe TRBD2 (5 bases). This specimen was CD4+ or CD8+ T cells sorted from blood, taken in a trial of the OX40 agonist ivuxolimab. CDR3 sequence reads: CASKIPGLAGLNF. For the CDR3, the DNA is TGTGCCAGCAAAATCCCTGGGCTAGCCGGGCTTAACTTC.